These 13 T cell receptor beta chains share one sample of origin, sequenced in a study. Cells sorted as Tregs were CD4+, CD25+ and CD127-/low. TCRdb itself ran the 5' RACE reads through MiXCR, one entry per CDR3 protein. This table has 52,000 or so distinct CDR3 sequences, less than 25% appearing once. Material: tumor-infiltrating Tregs sorted from the breast tumor. Receptors originate from a female donor with breast cancer.

This clonotype was found a few times. CDR3 nucleotide sequence: TGTGCCAGCAGCGGGCAGAGAGATACGCAGTATTTT. It yields the protein CASSGQRDTQYF. The V and J genes are TRBV7-9 and TRBJ2-3; no definite D call. The CDR3 runs 12 residues. CDR1 SEHNR and CDR2 FQNEAQ come from the germline V gene (reference sequence). Trimming took 5 bases from V and 5 from J, leaving 8 bases between them.

This clonotype showed up many times. This chain uses TRBV5-6 with TRBJ2-7; D remains ambiguous. The CDR3 contains 11 residues. Germline CDR1 is SGHDT and CDR2 is YYEEEE. Between the trimmed V and J ends, which lost 3 bases and 7 bases, there was a span of 8 bases. CDR3 sequence (DNA): TGTGCCAGCAGCTATGCAGAAGAGCAGTACTTC. Translation gives CASSYAEEQYF.

Only a few counts were recorded for this clonotype. An end of the junction does not agree with germline; a read error may underlie this. This rearrangement joins TRBV7-3 to TRBJ1-4, with unresolved D. The CDR3 runs 15 residues. Germline loops: CDR1 SGHTA, CDR2 FQGTGA. CDR3 in DNA: TGTGCCAGCGGCTTAAAAGAGAACACTAATGAAAAACTGTTTTTT. Its translation: CASGLKENTNEKLFF. Using reference TRBV7-3 and TRBJ1-4 for the parts outside the CDR3, the full variable domain is GAGVSQTPSNKVTEKGKYVELRCDPISGHTALYWYRQSLGQGPEFLIYFQGTGAADDSGLPNDRFFAVRPEGSVSTLKIQRTERGDSAVYLCASGLKENTNEKLFFGSGTQLSVL.

This clonotype was observed many times. This chain connects TRBV5-1 to TRBJ2-5; D not resolved. The V end was cut by 3 bases, the J end by 1 base, with 13 bases between. CDR1 SGHRS and CDR2 YFSETQ come from the germline V gene. The CDR3 has 15 amino acids. CDR3: CASSSSLRTQETQYF. DNA for the CDR3: TGCGCCAGCAGCTCGTCCCTGCGGACCCAAGAGACCCAGTACTTC.

This clonotype has just a few counts. The V and J genes are TRBV6-6 and TRBJ1-1; a weak D match, TRBD1 (5 bases). There are 13 residues in the CDR3. Trimming shortened V by 6 bases and J by 1 base, and 9 bases separated the two germline ends. Germline CDR1 is MNHNY and CDR2 is SVGAGI (reference sequence). The CDR3 loop is CASRADRNTEAFF. The CDR3 DNA reads as TGTGCCAGCAGAGCCGACAGGAACACTGAAGCTTTCTTT.

V and J are TRBV28 and TRBJ1-4; D remains ambiguous. Germline V gene sequence: CDR1 MDHEN, CDR2 SYDVKM. The CDR3 runs 13 residues. Trimming stripped 7 bases from V and 0 bases from J, with 6 bases between. CDR3 residues: CASKDPTNEKLFF. The CDR3 DNA is TGTGCCAGCAAAGACCCAACTAATGAAAAACTGTTTTTT.

The V call is TRBV10-3, the J call TRBJ2-3; D is unresolved. This CDR3 region has 13 residues. Germline CDR1 is ENHRY and CDR2 is SYGVKD. Trimming took 3 bases from V and 4 from J, leaving 8 bases between them. CDR3 sequence reads: CAISEPSPDTQYF. In DNA form, the CDR3 reads TGTGCCATCAGTGAACCTTCCCCAGATACGCAGTATTTT.

The genes are TRBV19 and TRBJ1-4; 7 nucleotides agree with TRBD1. Per germline, CDR1 LNHDA and CDR2 SQIVND (reference sequence). V gave up 3 bases and J gave up 0 bases; unmatched junction bases: 10. CDR3 length equals 18 residues. The CDR3: CASSMTRTGLATNEKLFF. CDR3 in DNA: TGTGCCAGTAGTATGACCCGGACAGGACTAGCAACTAATGAAAAACTGTTTTTT. The full variable domain, with the rest looked up from reference TRBV19 and TRBJ1-4, is DGGITQSPKYLFRKEGQNVTLSCEQNLNHDAMYWYRQDPGQGLRLIYYSQIVNDFQKGDIAEGYSVSREKKESFPLTVTSAQKNPTAFYLCASSMTRTGLATNEKLFFGSGTQLSVL.

Regarding this clonotype: A much larger clone differs from this one at a single base, so this may be a read error. The chain combines TRBV6-5 with TRBJ1-6; 9 bases align to TRBD1. The germline V gene has CDR1 MNHEY and CDR2 SVGAGI. The CDR3 contains 14 residues. CDR3 sequence (DNA): TGTGTCAGCAGCGGCGGACAGGGGAATTCACCCCTCCACTTT. Amino acids: CVSSGGQGNSPLHF.

This clonotype showed up many times. The gene calls are TRBV6-1 and TRBJ2-3; the D is unclear. Between the trimmed V and J ends, which lost 6 bases and 0 bases, there was a span of 7 bases. Germline CDR1 and CDR2: MNHNS and SASEGT. There are 13 residues in the CDR3. The chain's CDR3 is CASRKQSTDTQYF. In DNA form, the CDR3 reads TGTGCCAGCAGGAAGCAGAGCACAGATACGCAGTATTTT.

This clonotype was counted many times. The V gene is TRBV20-1, the J gene TRBJ2-1; 9 nucleotides agree with TRBD2. The germline V gene encodes CDR1 DFQATT and CDR2 SNEGSKA (reference sequence). The V gene end was trimmed by 1 base and the J gene end by 9 bases; junction bases not matched to a gene: 7. The CDR3 has 14 amino acids. This CDR3 reads CSARAGTSLPEQFF. CDR3 sequence (DNA): TGCAGTGCTAGAGCTGGGACTAGCCTCCCTGAGCAGTTCTTC.

In this sample, this clonotype turned up many times. The V gene is TRBV20-1, the J gene TRBJ1-1; possible D gene TRBD1, 6 bases. This CDR3 contains 13 residues. Germline V gene data show CDR1 as DFQATT and CDR2 as SNEGSKA (reference sequence). Trimming stripped 2 bases from V and 4 bases from J, with 11 bases between. CDR3 sequence reads: CSARTQGFTEAFF. DNA of the CDR3: TGCAGTGCTAGAACCCAGGGGTTCACTGAAGCTTTCTTT.

This clonotype was observed once. The chain carries TRBV18 and TRBJ1-2; no firm D call. The V and J ends lost 2 bases and 6 bases respectively, with 13 bases between them. The germline gives CDR1 KGHSH, CDR2 LQKENI. This CDR3 comprises 14 residues. CDR3 nucleotide sequence: TGTGCCAGCTCACCAGGGCGTGAGCCAGATGGCTACACCTTC. Its protein product is CASSPGREPDGYTF.